Following are 13 T cell receptor beta chains from one sample sequenced in a study of T-cell memory formation after mild COVID-19 (dated by TCRdb to about 2021). The library was prepared using 5' RACE. Sequencing relied on an Illumina NovaSeq 6000. TCRdb passed the public sequencing reads through fastp at Q25 and MiXCR, retaining productive beta sequences. Each CDR3 protein gets just one entry, which takes the most common genes and DNA from the rows behind it. This sample has hundreds of thousands of distinct CDR3 sequences in its table, and roughly 17% of those were observed once. The ten largest clones add up to about 8.1% of the sample. The sequencing input was PBMCs or a T cell subset sorted from them (not recorded which). All receptors derive from an adult woman who had mild COVID-19 (a few samples of this study predate the infection). The sample titles of this study are shuffled in the database, so cell type and time point are left out; the donor was told from shared clones.

This clonotype came up a few times. The chain joins TRBV20-1 to TRBJ1-2; no clear D gene. V lost 1 base and J lost 2, with 5 bases in between. The length of the CDR3 is 12 residues. From germline, CDR1 is DFQATT and CDR2 SNEGSKA (reference sequence). The CDR3 is CSARAVNYGYTF. CDR3 nucleotide sequence: TGCAGTGCTAGAGCGGTGAACTATGGCTACACCTTC.

A few counts support this clonotype. This chain links TRBV18 with TRBJ1-1; D remains ambiguous. Trimming stripped 3 bases from V and 3 bases from J, with 5 bases between. The germline gives CDR1 KGHSH, CDR2 LQKENI. The CDR3 has 12 amino acids. The CDR3 region is CASSPEYTEAFF. DNA of the CDR3: TGTGCCAGCTCACCTGAATACACTGAAGCTTTCTTT.

V is TRBV6-5 and J is TRBJ2-5, with 10 bases matching TRBD2. CDR1 is MNHEY, CDR2 SVGAGI, per germline. The CDR3 length is 15 residues. V shed 5 bases and J 2 bases; nucleotides not matched to a gene: 5. The CDR3 loop reads CASSKNSGRQETQYF. CDR3 in DNA: TGTGCCAGCAGTAAAAATAGCGGGAGGCAAGAGACCCAGTACTTC.

The chain's CDR3 is CSARDQGREETQYF. In DNA, the CDR3 is TGCAGTGCTAGAGATCAGGGGCGAGAAGAGACCCAGTACTTC. This chain links TRBV20-1 with TRBJ2-5, with D possibly matching TRBD1 (6 bases). CDR1 DFQATT and CDR2 SNEGSKA come from the germline V gene (reference sequence). The V end was cut by 0 bases, the J end by 3 bases, with 11 bases between. The CDR3 loop spans 14 amino acids.

This clonotype was counted between two and nine times. The J gene is TRBJ1-2, the V gene TRBV5-1, with TRBD1 matching 10 bases. The V gene's germline CDR1 is SGHRS and CDR2 YFSETQ. The V gene end was trimmed by 4 bases and the J gene end by 1 base; junction bases not matched to a gene: 4. The CDR3 contains 15 residues. This chain's CDR3 is CASSGGTGVNYGYTF. CDR3 bases: TGCGCCAGCAGCGGGGGGACAGGGGTTAACTATGGCTACACCTTC.

The chain couples TRBV18 to TRBJ2-1; D not resolved. Germline CDR1 reads KGHSH; CDR2 reads LQKENI. Trimming removed 5 bases from V and 6 bases from J, with 20 bases in between. The length of the CDR3 is 16 residues. The CDR3: CASSITSPANPNEQFF. The CDR3 DNA follows: TGTGCCAGCTCAATCACTTCCCCCGCCAATCCCAATGAGCAGTTCTTC. The entire variable domain, with the rest obtained from reference TRBV18 and TRBJ2-1, is as follows: NAGVMQNPRHLVRRRGQEARLRCSPMKGHSHVYWYRQLPEEGLKFMVYLQKENIIDESGMPKERFSAEFPKEGPSILRIQQVVRGDSAAYFCASSITSPANPNEQFFGPGTRLTVL.

At least ten counts were recorded for this clonotype. The chain links TRBV7-8 to TRBJ2-1; 7 bases are a match to TRBD2. V shed 5 bases and J 8 bases; nucleotides not matched to a gene: 9. The germline CDR1 and CDR2 sequences are SGHVS and FQNEAQ. CDR3 size: 14 residues. In nucleotides, the CDR3 is TGTGCCAGCAGCCGCGATGGTAGCGGGCATGAGCAGTTCTTC. Its translation: CASSRDGSGHEQFF.

This clonotype was found a few times. The rearrangement links TRBV2 to TRBJ2-3; possible D gene TRBD2, 5 bases. This CDR3 spans 12 amino acids. Germline V CDR1 and CDR2: SNHLY, FYNNEI. Trimming took 8 bases from V and 3 from J, leaving 9 bases between them. CDR3 loop: CASRRGTDTQYF. The CDR3 nucleotides read TGTGCCAGCCGCCGCGGGACAGATACGCAGTATTTT. The full variable domain, with the rest looked up from reference TRBV2 and TRBJ2-3, is EPEVTQTPSHQVTQMGQEVILRCVPISNHLYFYWYRQILGQKVEFLVSFYNNEISEKSEIFDDQFSVERPDGSNFTLKIRSTKLEDSAMYFCASRRGTDTQYFGPGTRLTVL.

The chain is built from TRBV5-1 and TRBJ1-2; 8 bases match TRBD1. CDR3 length: 13 amino acids. V lost 2 bases and J lost 6; bases outside the gene matches: 3. Germline V gene sequence: CDR1 SGHRS, CDR2 YFSETQ. The CDR3 sequence: CASSFRGQDGYTF. The DNA for the CDR3 is TGCGCCAGCAGCTTCAGGGGGCAGGATGGCTACACCTTC.

The chain has TRBV29-1 and TRBJ2-2, with 9 bases matching TRBD2. Germline assignment: CDR1 SQVTM and CDR2 ANQGSEA. V shed 4 bases, J shed 1 base, and the junction held 4 bases outside the gene matches. This CDR3 is 15 amino acids long. CDR3 loop: CSVVAAGGNTGELFF. The CDR3, as DNA: TGCAGCGTTGTGGCAGCGGGAGGGAACACCGGGGAGCTGTTTTTT.

There are a few counts of this clonotype. The V gene is TRBV20-1, the J gene TRBJ1-6; no clear D gene. Trimming pared 3 bases from V and 4 bases from J, leaving 7 bases between. The CDR3 runs to 13 residues. CDR1 is DFQATT and CDR2 is SNEGSKA in the germline V gene (reference sequence). The CDR3 spells CSARGSYNSPLHF. CDR3 nucleotides: TGCAGTGCTAGGGGCAGTTATAATTCACCCCTCCACTTT.

In this sample, this clonotype turned up many times. This chain uses TRBV9 with TRBJ1-4; D is uncertain. CDR1 is SGDLS and CDR2 is YYNGEE in the germline V gene. The CDR3 sequence is 15 residues long. V lost 0 bases and J lost 8, with 14 bases in between. This CDR3 is CASSVAGGNGEKLFF. As DNA, the CDR3 is TGTGCCAGCAGCGTAGCGGGAGGGAACGGAGAAAAACTGTTTTTT.

The chain recombines TRBV7-9 with TRBJ2-3; no firm D call. V dropped 4 bases and J dropped 6 bases, with 14 bases sitting between them. Per germline, CDR1 SEHNR and CDR2 FQNEAQ (reference sequence). The CDR3 is 14 amino acids. This chain's CDR3 is CASSYIYALDTQYF. For the CDR3, the DNA is TGTGCCAGCAGCTACATATATGCTTTGGATACGCAGTATTTT.